Below, 17 T cell receptor beta chains from the same sample are listed, as sequenced in a study of T-cell reconstitution after alpha-beta-depleted transplantation in children. It was with unique molecular identifiers that the TCRbeta library was prepared. Each CDR3 protein gets one entry after TCRdb re-called the PCR reads with MiXCR. Here the sample spans about 180,000 distinct CDR3 sequences, over 8.5% being singletons. The sample was PBMCs, taken before TCRalphabeta/CD19-depleted stem cell transplant. The receptors here all came from a boy aged 2 to 10 with acute myeloid leukemia, due to receive a stem cell transplant.

In its sample, this clonotype was seen many times. The chain combines TRBV20-1 with TRBJ1-1; a weak D match, TRBD1 (5 bases). Trimming pared 6 bases from V and 10 bases from J, leaving 18 bases between. Germline lookup yields CDR1 DFQATT and CDR2 SNEGSKA (reference sequence). The CDR3 runs 12 residues. The CDR3 DNA is TGCAGTGCCAGGTCGGGGGGTAGAGGAGCTTTCTTT. Translating it yields CSARSGGRGAFF.

Turning to this clonotype: A much larger clone differs from this one at a single base, so this may be a read error. The chain employs TRBV20-1 and TRBJ2-1; D might be TRBD2 (6 bases). CDR1 and CDR2 from the germline V gene are DFQATT and SNEGSKA (reference sequence). The CDR3 is made up of 15 amino acids. The DNA of the CDR3 is TGCAGTGCTAGACTAGGTCTGGGCGGGGTTAATGAGCAGTCCTTC. Its protein is CSARLGLGGVNEQSF.

The V gene is TRBV12-3 or TRBV12-4, the J gene TRBJ1-2; no firm D call. V lost 0 bases, J lost 6 bases, and 8 bases lay in between. The CDR3 consists of 13 residues. For the CDR3, the DNA is TGTGCCAGCAGTTTAGCGCGGGTGGATGGCTACACCTTC. This gives the protein CASSLARVDGYTF.

There are many counts of this clonotype. CDR3 bases: TGTGCCAGCAGCTTAGTTTCACTACAGGCCAACGTCCTGACTTTC. This translates into CASSLVSLQANVLTF. This chain uses TRBV7-9 with TRBJ2-6, with unresolved D. Trimming took off 1 base at V and 6 bases at J, with 10 bases between the two ends. CDR1 is SEHNR and CDR2 is FQNEAQ in the germline V gene (reference sequence). The CDR3 covers 15 residues.

This clonotype was seen at least ten times. This chain joins TRBV27 and TRBJ2-1; 7 nucleotides match TRBD1. This CDR3 is built from 16 residues. Germline V gene lookup returns CDR1 MNHEY and CDR2 SMNVEV (reference sequence). V lost 5 bases and J lost 0; bases outside the gene matches: 7. The DNA of the CDR3 is TGTGCCAGCAGTCCACGACAGGGCAGCTCCTACAATGAGCAGTTCTTC. Protein product: CASSPRQGSSYNEQFF.

Remarks on this clonotype: A single base separates this from a much larger clone, so it may be a read error. V usage is TRBV7-3 and J usage is TRBJ1-6; 7 bases match TRBD1. The length of the CDR3 is 15 residues. Trimming took 2 bases from V and 11 from J; bases not matched to a gene: 9. The V gene's germline CDR1 is SGHTA and CDR2 FQGTGA. The chain's CDR3 is CASSLVSGGDPPLHF. The CDR3 DNA follows: TGTGCCAGCAGCTTAGTTTCAGGGGGGGATCCACCCCTCCACTTT.

This clonotype showed up many times. The chain has TRBV15 and TRBJ2-7; D uncertain. V was cut by 6 bases and J by 5 bases, with 11 bases left in between. There are 12 residues in the CDR3. Germline-derived CDR1 and CDR2 are LNHNV and YYDKDF (reference sequence). CDR3 DNA: TGTGCCACCAGTAATACGTGGAACGAGCAGTACGTC. This codes for CATSNTWNEQYV.

With respect to this clonotype: A junction boundary mismatches the germline segment, possibly from a read error. The chain joins TRBV4-2 to TRBJ2-7; tentatively, D is TRBD1 or TRBD2 (5 bases each). CDR1 is LGHNA, CDR2 YNFKEQ, per germline. There are 14 residues in the CDR3. As DNA, the CDR3 is TGTGCCATCAGCCCCCGGGACCGATCCTACGAGCAGTACTTC. This encodes CAISPRDRSYEQYF.

This clonotype was counted at least ten times. The chain joins TRBV5-1 to TRBJ2-7, with TRBD1 matching 10 bases. CDR1 and CDR2 (germline): SGHRS, YFSETQ. This CDR3 comprises 15 residues. V shed 2 bases, J shed 2 bases, and the junction held 4 bases outside the gene matches. The CDR3 sequence: CASSFVGQGPYEQYF. CDR3 DNA: TGCGCCAGCAGCTTTGTGGGACAGGGGCCCTACGAGCAGTACTTC.

Remarks on this clonotype: This may arise from a read error, as a much more abundant clone is one base away. V gene TRBV3-1 combines with J gene TRBJ2-7; either TRBD1 or TRBD2 may fit D (5 bases each). This CDR3 spans 14 amino acids. V was cut by 4 bases and J by 6 bases, with 16 bases left in between. Germline loops: CDR1 LGHDT, CDR2 YNNKEL (reference sequence). Written as DNA, the CDR3 is TGTGCCAGCAGCCTGGGGGTTCAGTCGGGCGAGCAGTACTTC. Its translation is CASSLGVQSGEQYF.

This clonotype was detected many times. This chain links TRBV10-2 with TRBJ2-7; no clear D. Trimming cost V 6 bases and J 3 bases, with 9 bases left between them. The CDR3 runs to 12 residues. CDR1 WSHSY and CDR2 SAAADI come from the germline V gene. The chain's CDR3 is CASSPMLYEQYV. In DNA, the CDR3 is TGCGCCAGCAGCCCGATGCTCTACGAGCAGTACGTC.

This clonotype was recorded at least ten times. The chain joins TRBV7-9 to TRBJ2-3; the D call may be TRBD1 or TRBD2 (7 bases each). CDR3 size: 13 residues. The V gene lost 5 bases and the J gene lost 7 bases, with 13 bases spanning the gap. From germline, CDR1 is SEHNR and CDR2 FQNEAQ (reference sequence). The CDR3 nucleotides read TGTGCCAGCAGCCCAGGGGGGGAGAATACGCAGTATTTT. Its protein is CASSPGGENTQYF.

This clonotype was observed many times. The chain employs TRBV28 and TRBJ2-7; D not resolved. CDR1 and CDR2 from the germline V gene are MDHEN and SYDVKM. The CDR3 spans 12 residues. Trimming took 3 bases from V and 0 from J, leaving 3 bases between them. CDR3: CASSFSSYEQYF. The CDR3, as DNA: TGTGCCAGCAGTTTCAGCTCCTACGAGCAGTACTTC.

Notes on this clonotype: A much more abundant neighbour one base away suggests this may be a read error. The chain joins TRBV20-1 to TRBJ2-4; 7 bases match TRBD2. Germline CDR1 and CDR2: DFQATT and SNEGSKA (reference sequence). This CDR3 region has 15 residues. Here the CDR3 reads CCADGEGWIKNIQYF. The CDR3 nucleotides read TGCTGTGCGGACGGGGAGGGATGGATAAAAAACATTCAGTACTTC.

The chain recombines TRBV5-6 with TRBJ2-5, with D tentatively TRBD2 (5 bases). Germline V gives CDR1 SGHDT, CDR2 YYEEEE. This CDR3 contains 16 residues. The V and J ends lost 8 bases and 0 bases respectively, with 20 bases between them. The CDR3 sequence is CARSPGLLTNQETQYF. The CDR3, as DNA: TGTGCCAGGAGCCCCGGACTCCTCACCAACCAAGAGACCCAGTACTTC.

A few counts support this clonotype. A much larger clone differs from this one at a single base, so this may be a read error. The chain links TRBV6-5 to TRBJ2-7; 8 bases map to TRBD2. Germline CDR1 MNHEY, CDR2 SVGAGI. This CDR3 contains 16 residues. The CDR3 is CPSSYSPGSGDYEQYF. The CDR3 coding sequence is TGTCCCAGCAGTTACTCACCAGGTAGCGGGGACTACGAGCAGTACTTC.

This clonotype was counted many times. The chain employs TRBV7-9 and TRBJ1-5; TRBD1 might be the D (5 bases). CDR3 length: 15 residues. The germline CDR1 and CDR2 sequences are SEHNR and FQNEAQ (reference sequence). Between the trimmed V and J ends, which lost 5 bases and 1 base, there was a span of 12 bases. The CDR3 sequence: CASSPPGGSNQPQHF. The CDR3 bases are TGTGCCAGCAGCCCCCCGGGGGGAAGCAATCAGCCCCAGCATTTT.